The sequence of this T cell receptor beta chain was determined in a study of blood T cell repertoires in COVID-19. Using immunoSEQ multiplex PCR, the repertoire was profiled, and TCRdb retains in-frame clones only, with some absent. Here the sample spans hundreds of thousands of clones, roughly 88% being singletons. Germline V CDR1 and CDR2: SGHNT, YYREEE (reference sequence). Trimming cost V 4 bases and J 5 bases, with 10 bases left between them. CDR3 length: 13 amino acids. The sequence was collected from a woman in her 30s with acute or convalescent COVID-19. Sequencing was performed on peripheral blood. This chain links TRBV5-4 with TRBJ2-1, with D tentatively TRBD2 (6 bases). The CDR3 here is CASSLRTNNEQFF. In DNA, the CDR3 is TGTGCCAGCAGCCTTCGGACTAACAATGAGCAGTTCTTC.